These 14 T cell receptor beta chains came from one sample sequenced in a study of beta chain features in type 1 diabetes. Reverse transcription of all isolated RNA meant that expressed TCRB transcripts were sequenced. Profiling relied on immunoSEQ multiplex PCR, and the TCRdb table lists in-frame clones only, not all of them. The profile shows 20,000 to 25,000 clones, about 70% of them singletons. Findings and caveats of the study: TCRB CDR3s from Type 1 diabetes patients were moderately but significantly shorter in all four CD4+ subsets.

The antigens for these receptors are not known. The sequenced sample consisted of stem cell memory CD4+ T cells from blood. Receptor source: a middle-aged woman with type 1 diabetes.

The rearrangement uses TRBV19 and TRBJ1-1; D is ambiguous. Germline-derived CDR1 and CDR2 are LNHDA and SQIVND (reference sequence). The ends were cut back, 7 bases at V and 1 base at J, with 16 bases in the middle. The length of the CDR3 is 15 residues. CDR3 amino acids: CASTILSEGNTEAFF. The CDR3 region has the DNA TGTGCCAGTACCATTCTTAGCGAGGGGAACACTGAAGCTTTCTTT.

The chain recombines TRBV28 with TRBJ1-1; D is possibly TRBD1 (6 bases). This CDR3 contains 16 residues. The germline V gene encodes CDR1 MDHEN and CDR2 SYDVKM. V lost 7 bases to trimming and J lost 0 bases, with 18 bases between them. This chain's CDR3 is CASISGGQNLNTEAFF. The CDR3 DNA is TGTGCCAGCATTAGCGGGGGGCAAAATCTGAACACTGAAGCTTTCTTT.

The chain couples TRBV29-1 to TRBJ2-3; 7 bases map to TRBD2. The V gene's germline CDR1 is SQVTM and CDR2 ANQGSEA. The ends lost 3 bases at V and 5 bases at J; junction bases unmatched: 8. The CDR3 length is 14 residues. CDR3 DNA sequence: TGCAGCGTTGACGGGGGGTGGTCGGGAGATACGCAGTATTTT. Translation: CSVDGGWSGDTQYF.

This clone was counted between two and nine times. CDR3 DNA sequence: TGTGCCAGCAGTCTAGCGGGGTATGAGCAGTTCTTC. This codes for CASSLAGYEQFF. The J gene is TRBJ2-1, the V gene TRBV5-5, with 9 bases that match TRBD2. This CDR3 contains 12 residues. The V segment lost 5 bases and the J segment 8 bases; nucleotides outside the gene matches: 2. Germline CDR1 is SGHKS and CDR2 is YYEKEE (reference sequence).

This CDR3 is CASSQNQPQGNEKLFF. In DNA, the CDR3 is TGTGCCAGCAGCCAAAACCAGCCCCAGGGGAATGAAAAACTGTTTTTT. The gene calls are TRBV7-2 and TRBJ1-4; a weak D match, TRBD1 (6 bases). The CDR3 is 16 residues long. Germline V gene lookup returns CDR1 SGHTA and CDR2 FQGNSA. Trimming removed 5 bases at V and 5 bases at J, with 18 bases between.

The chain combines TRBV7-8 with TRBJ2-5, with a weak D call TRBD2 (7 bases). Looked up from germline, CDR1 is SGHVS and CDR2 is FQNEAQ. Trimming removed 4 bases at V and 4 bases at J, with 13 bases between. The CDR3 length is 14 residues. CDR3 sequence reads: CASSSGGWGETQYF. CDR3 sequence (DNA): TGTGCCAGCAGCTCGGGGGGCTGGGGAGAGACCCAGTACTTC.

The rearrangement links TRBV6-5 to TRBJ2-5; D remains ambiguous. V lost 2 bases and J 7 bases, leaving 5 bases between the germline ends. CDR3 length equals 11 residues. Germline CDR1 is MNHEY and CDR2 is SVGAGI. The CDR3 nucleotides read TGTGCCAGCAGTTACGGCGGGACCCAGTACTTC. Translating gives CASSYGGTQYF.

CDR3 nucleotide sequence: TGTGCCAGCAGCCGCGCGGGGGACCAAGAGACCCAGTACTTC. Translated: CASSRAGDQETQYF. This sequence joins TRBV5-6 and TRBJ2-5, with 7 bases fitting TRBD2. CDR3 length: 14 amino acids. With 4 bases clipped from V and 0 bases from J, the junction kept 3 bases outside the gene matches. Germline lookup yields CDR1 SGHDT and CDR2 YYEEEE.

This clone occurred once. The chain combines TRBV18 with TRBJ1-2, with D uncertain. Trimming removed 3 bases at V and 4 bases at J, with 12 bases between. Germline loops: CDR1 KGHSH, CDR2 LQKENI. The CDR3 extends over 14 amino acids. CDR3 protein: CASSPPTTGYGYTF. DNA of the CDR3: TGTGCCAGCTCACCCCCGACGACGGGCTATGGCTACACCTTC.

This chain links TRBV4-3 with TRBJ2-6; 7 bases line up with TRBD2. The CDR3 extends over 17 amino acids. Germline-derived CDR1 and CDR2 are LGHNA and YSLEER. The junction had 7 bases not matched to a gene; V was cut back by 4 bases and J by 1 base. The CDR3: CASSRGGSKSGANVLTF. CDR3 nucleotide sequence: TGCGCCAGCAGCCGGGGGGGATCAAAATCTGGGGCCAACGTCCTGACTTTC.

This chain connects TRBV15 to TRBJ1-6; 7 nucleotides agree with TRBD1. Germline CDR1 LNHNV, CDR2 YYDKDF (reference sequence). Trimming took 5 bases from V and 7 from J; bases not matched to a gene: 8. The CDR3 covers 15 residues. CDR3 sequence reads: CATSLLDRDNSPLHF. The CDR3 nucleotides read TGTGCCACCAGCTTACTCGACAGGGACAATTCACCCCTCCACTTT.

The rearrangement links TRBV18 to TRBJ2-7; TRBD1 aligns across 9 bases. The CDR3 covers 15 residues. V was clipped by 3 bases and J by 5 bases; unmatched bases: 8. Germline lookup yields CDR1 KGHSH and CDR2 LQKENI. The CDR3 loop is CASSPSTGGGNEQYF. CDR3 sequence (DNA): TGTGCCAGCTCACCTAGCACAGGGGGCGGAAACGAGCAGTACTTC. Combining the CDR3 with reference TRBV18 and TRBJ2-7 gives the whole variable domain NAGVMQNPRHLVRRRGQEARLRCSPMKGHSHVYWYRQLPEEGLKFMVYLQKENIIDESGMPKERFSAEFPKEGPSILRIQQVVRGDSAAYFCASSPSTGGGNEQYFGPGTRLTVT.

This chain joins TRBV4-3 and TRBJ2-7, with 9 positions matching TRBD1. V was pared by 2 bases and J by 1 base, with 3 bases of the junction left unmatched. Germline V gene lookup returns CDR1 LGHNA and CDR2 YSLEER. This CDR3 comprises 15 residues. CDR3 region: CASSQLGQGSYEQYF. In DNA, the CDR3 is TGCGCCAGCAGCCAACTGGGACAGGGTTCCTACGAGCAGTACTTC.

This clone has a single count. This chain links TRBV28 with TRBJ2-7; weak D call: TRBD2 (5 bases). The CDR3 is 12 amino acids. The germline CDR1 and CDR2 sequences are MDHEN and SYDVKM. With 6 bases removed from V and 11 bases from J, the gap between germline ends came to 17 bases. The CDR3 region has the DNA TGTGCCAGCAGCACTGGGCGGGCGGCGGAGTACTTC. Residues: CASSTGRAAEYF.